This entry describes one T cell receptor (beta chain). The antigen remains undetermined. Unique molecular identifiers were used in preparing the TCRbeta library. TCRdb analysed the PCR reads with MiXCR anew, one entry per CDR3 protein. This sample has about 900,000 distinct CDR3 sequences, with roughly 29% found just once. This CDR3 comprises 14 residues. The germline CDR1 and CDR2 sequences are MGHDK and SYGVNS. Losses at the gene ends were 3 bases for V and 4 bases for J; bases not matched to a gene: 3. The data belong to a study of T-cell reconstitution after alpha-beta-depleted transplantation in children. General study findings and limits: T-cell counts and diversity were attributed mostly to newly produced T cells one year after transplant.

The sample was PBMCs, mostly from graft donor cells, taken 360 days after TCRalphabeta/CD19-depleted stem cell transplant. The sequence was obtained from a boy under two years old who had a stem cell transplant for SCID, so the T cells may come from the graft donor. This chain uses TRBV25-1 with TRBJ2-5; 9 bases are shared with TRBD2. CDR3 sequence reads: CASSEAGGRETQYF. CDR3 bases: TGTGCCAGCAGTGAGGCGGGGGGGCGAGAGACCCAGTACTTC.